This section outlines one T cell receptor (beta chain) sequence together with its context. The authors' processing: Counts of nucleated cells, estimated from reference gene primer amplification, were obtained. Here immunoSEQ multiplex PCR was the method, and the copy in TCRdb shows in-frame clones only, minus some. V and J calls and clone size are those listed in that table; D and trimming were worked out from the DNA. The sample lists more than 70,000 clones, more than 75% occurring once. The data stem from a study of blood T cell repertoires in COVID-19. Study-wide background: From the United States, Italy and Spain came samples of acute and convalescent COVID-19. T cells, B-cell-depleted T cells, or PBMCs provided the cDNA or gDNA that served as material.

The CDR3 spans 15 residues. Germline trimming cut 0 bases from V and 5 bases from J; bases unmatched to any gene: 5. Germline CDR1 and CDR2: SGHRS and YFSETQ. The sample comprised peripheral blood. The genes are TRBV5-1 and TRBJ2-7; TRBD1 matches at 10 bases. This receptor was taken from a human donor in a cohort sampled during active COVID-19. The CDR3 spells CASSLGTGGPNEQYF. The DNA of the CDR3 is TGCGCCAGCAGCTTGGGGACAGGGGGTCCCAACGAGCAGTACTTC.